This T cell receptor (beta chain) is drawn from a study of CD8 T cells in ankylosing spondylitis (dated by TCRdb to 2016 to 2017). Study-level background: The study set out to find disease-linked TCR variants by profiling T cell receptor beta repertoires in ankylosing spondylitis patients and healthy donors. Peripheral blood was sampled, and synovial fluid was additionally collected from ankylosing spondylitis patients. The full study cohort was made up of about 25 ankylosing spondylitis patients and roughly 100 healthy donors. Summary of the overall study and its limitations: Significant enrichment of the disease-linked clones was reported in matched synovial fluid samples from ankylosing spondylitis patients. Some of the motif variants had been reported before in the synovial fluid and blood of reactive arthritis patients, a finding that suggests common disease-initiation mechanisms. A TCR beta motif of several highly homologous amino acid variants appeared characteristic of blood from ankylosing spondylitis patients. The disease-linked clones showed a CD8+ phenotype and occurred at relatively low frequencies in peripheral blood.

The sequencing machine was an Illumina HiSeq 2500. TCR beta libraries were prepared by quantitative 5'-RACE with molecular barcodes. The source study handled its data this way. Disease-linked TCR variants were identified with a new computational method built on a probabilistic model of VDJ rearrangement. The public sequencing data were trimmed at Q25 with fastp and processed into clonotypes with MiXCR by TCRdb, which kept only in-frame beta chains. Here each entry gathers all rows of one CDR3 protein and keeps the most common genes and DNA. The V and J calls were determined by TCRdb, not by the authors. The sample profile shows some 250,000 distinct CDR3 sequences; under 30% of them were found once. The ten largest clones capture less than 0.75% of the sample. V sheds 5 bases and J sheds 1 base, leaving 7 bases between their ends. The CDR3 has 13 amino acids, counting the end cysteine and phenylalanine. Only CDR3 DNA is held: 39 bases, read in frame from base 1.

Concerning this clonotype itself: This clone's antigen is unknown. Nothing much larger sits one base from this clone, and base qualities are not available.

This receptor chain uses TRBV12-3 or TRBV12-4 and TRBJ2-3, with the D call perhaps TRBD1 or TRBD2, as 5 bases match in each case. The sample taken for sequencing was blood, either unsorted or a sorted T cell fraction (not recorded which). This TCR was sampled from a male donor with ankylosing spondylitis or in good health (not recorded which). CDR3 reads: CASSRDGTDTQYF. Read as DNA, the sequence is TGTGCCAGCAGTCGGGACGGCACAGATACGCAGTATTTT.